Below are 14 T cell receptor delta chains sequenced from a single sample in a study of gamma-delta T cells after stem cell transplantation. TCRdb re-analyzed the RT-PCR reads via CATT. Of a few hundred delta-chain clones detected, about 8.6% appear once; the ten largest clones hold approximately 52%. The sample comprised gamma-delta T cells. All receptors derive from a human donor. It is not recorded whose cells these are; they may come from a transplant donor.

The rearrangement uses TRDV1 and TRDJ2, with 9 bases lining up with TRDD3. Germline V gives CDR1 TSWWSYY, CDR2 QGS. This CDR3 spans 21 amino acids. The junction had 18 bases not matched to a gene; V was cut back by 2 bases and J by 2 bases. The CDR3 reads CALGEEPKGSYWGRLTAQLFF. The CDR3 coding sequence is TGTGCTCTTGGGGAAGAACCTAAAGGCTCGTACTGGGGGAGATTGACAGCACAACTCTTCTTT.

By frequency in the sample, this clone is large. This chain links TRDV2 with TRDJ1; unclear D gene. CDR1 and CDR2 (germline): GEAIGNYY, EKD. CDR3 length equals 15 residues. V was trimmed by 3 bases and J by 0 bases, leaving 13 bases between them. In DNA, the CDR3 is TGTGCCTGTGACTCACTTTTGAGCTACACCGATAAACTCATCTTT. Its translation: CACDSLLSYTDKLIF.

This clone has only a few counts. This chain joins TRDV2 and TRDJ1; 9 bases map to TRDD3. Assignment of the J gene here rests on matching the DNA to germline, because TCRdb gives none. This CDR3 comprises 18 residues. The V segment lost 0 bases and the J segment 2 bases; nucleotides outside the gene matches: 12. Germline-derived CDR1 and CDR2 are GEAIGNYY and EKD. The CDR3 sequence: CACDTGATWGDTTDKLIF. CDR3 sequence (DNA): TGTGCCTGTGACACCGGCGCTACGTGGGGGGATACAACCGATAAACTCATCTTT.

A few counts support this clone. TCRdb's protein, taken from a much larger clone, differs from this DNA's translation at residue 13, likely owing to a read error; the protein displayed comes from the DNA. The chain joins TRDV2 to TRDJ4; 9 bases line up with TRDD3. Germline V gene sequence: CDR1 GEAIGNYY, CDR2 EKD. V shed 1 base and J 1 base; nucleotides not matched to a gene: 15. The CDR3 extends over 18 amino acids. DNA for the CDR3: TGTGCCTGTGACACTGTACGAACTGGGGGAGAGGTGGGCAGACCCCTGATCTTT. Translation: CACDTVRTGGEVGRPLIF.

To note about this clone: TCRdb attributes to this sequence the protein of a much larger clone, which differs from the DNA translation at residue 5; a read error is likely, and the protein displayed is translated from the DNA. This chain joins TRDV2 and TRDJ1, with TRDD3 matching 10 bases. In germline, CDR1 is GEAIGNYY, CDR2 EKD. The CDR3 has 16 amino acids. V lost 2 bases to trimming and J lost 1 base; unmatched junction nucleotides: 6. CDR3 loop: CACDSVGDTSTDKLIF. Here the CDR3 DNA reads TGTGCCTGTGACAGCGTGGGGGATACCAGCACCGATAAACTCATCTTT.

By sample share, this clone is hyperexpanded. Other DNA sequences within the sample encode an identical CDR3. V gene TRDV1 combines with J gene TRDJ1, with 8 nucleotides matching TRDD3. Germline trimming cut 6 bases from V and 6 bases from J; bases unmatched to any gene: 24. Germline lookup yields CDR1 TSWWSYY and CDR2 QGS. This CDR3 is built from 19 residues. The CDR3 DNA is TGTGCTCTTGGAATTAGGGGGTTCATTGCCTGGGGGAAGGGCCATAAACTCATCTTT. As protein: CALGIRGFIAWGKGHKLIF.

Relative to its sample, this clone is medium-sized. This chain joins TRDV2 and TRDJ1, with 10 bases matching TRDD3. V was clipped by 0 bases and J by 7 bases; unmatched bases: 7. Germline loops: CDR1 GEAIGNYY, CDR2 EKD. The CDR3 loop spans 15 amino acids. Here the CDR3 DNA reads TGTGCCTGTGACACCTTAGGGGGGATACGCGGTAAACTCATCTTT. Translation: CACDTLGGIRGKLIF.

This clone occurred a few times. TCRdb's protein, taken from a much larger clone, differs from this DNA's translation at residue 7, likely owing to a read error; the protein displayed comes from the DNA. This CDR3 is also generated by other DNA sequences in the sample. The V gene is TRDV1, the J gene TRDJ2; D possibly corresponds to TRDD3 (6 bases). Trimming took 6 bases from V and 7 from J, leaving 15 bases between them. This CDR3 is built from 14 residues. Germline loops: CDR1 TSWWSYY, CDR2 QGS. The CDR3 DNA sequence: TGTGCTCTTGGCCGGGGGACAGGAGTAGCACAACTCTTCTTT. Translation: CALGRGTGVAQLFF.

Concerning this clone: A single base is all that separates this from a far larger clone, so a read error is likely. Different DNA sequences within this sample yield the same CDR3. The genes are TRDV2 and TRDJ1; 11 nucleotides agree with TRDD3. V shed 3 bases and J 0 bases; nucleotides not matched to a gene: 26. The CDR3 extends over 23 amino acids. In germline, CDR1 is GEAIGNYY, CDR2 EKD. CDR3 protein: CACDLLLGDNTPNTGHYTDKLIF. The CDR3 coding sequence is TGTGCCTGTGACTTGTTACTGGGGGATAATACCCCGAATACTGGGCATTACACCGATAAACTCATCTTT.

By its share, this clone is medium-sized. Distinct nucleotide sequences in the sample also encode this CDR3. This chain joins TRDV3 and TRDJ1; 9 nucleotides line up with TRDD2. CDR3 length: 20 amino acids. Germline CDR1 is TVYSNPD and CDR2 is GDNSRS (reference sequence). V shed 1 base and J 0 bases; nucleotides not matched to a gene: 21. The CDR3 spells CAFTPSYSGLLGGYTDKLIF. The CDR3 nucleotides read TGTGCCTTTACCCCTTCCTACTCGGGTTTGCTGGGGGGTTACACCGATAAACTCATCTTT.

This clone was found a few times. TCRdb pairs this DNA with a much larger clone's protein that differs at residue 7, likely a read error; the protein shown was translated from the DNA. In DNA form, the CDR3 reads TGTGCCTGTGACAGACTGGAGGACCGAAGGGACACCGATAAACTCATCTTT. Protein product: CACDRLEDRRDTDKLIF. V is TRDV2 and J is TRDJ1; the D gene is possibly TRDD3 (5 bases). Germline lookup yields CDR1 GEAIGNYY and CDR2 EKD. The CDR3 is 17 amino acids. The V end lost 2 bases, the J end lost 0 bases, and 18 bases lay between the germline ends.

A word on this clone: TCRdb's protein, taken from a much larger clone, differs from this DNA's translation at residue 3, likely owing to a read error; the protein displayed comes from the DNA. V is TRDV2 and J is TRDJ1, with TRDD3 matching over 10 bases. Germline values: CDR1 GEAIGNYY, CDR2 EKD. The CDR3 contains 17 residues. In nucleotides, the CDR3 is TGTGCCCGTGACACTGTCGGGGGATACGCGGACACCGATAAACTCATCTTT. Encoded protein: CARDTVGGYADTDKLIF.

By share, this clone counts as medium-sized. This chain uses TRDV1 with TRDJ1, with unresolved D. Trimming cost V 4 bases and J 6 bases, with 30 bases left between them. The CDR3 totals 19 residues. Germline values: CDR1 TSWWSYY, CDR2 QGS. The CDR3 sequence is CALGGLGASAREVRNKLIF. The CDR3 bases are TGTGCTCTTGGGGGGCTTGGAGCCTCGGCGAGGGAGGTCAGAAATAAACTCATCTTT.

By frequency in the sample, this clone is large. This chain joins TRDV2 and TRDJ1, with TRDD3 matching 12 bases. CDR3 size: 20 residues. Germline V gene sequence: CDR1 GEAIGNYY, CDR2 EKD. The junction had 14 bases not matched to a gene; V was cut back by 0 bases and J by 1 base. The CDR3 spells CACDTLTGGYLQEGTDKLIF. CDR3 in DNA: TGTGCCTGTGACACCCTTACTGGGGGATACCTCCAGGAGGGCACCGATAAACTCATCTTT.